Presented here are 4 T cell receptor beta chains from one specimen sequenced in a study of shared clonotypes between healthy human individuals. Using immunoSEQ multiplex PCR, the repertoire was profiled, and TCRdb retains in-frame clones only, with some absent. The data show nearly 2 million clones, about 95% seen once. Selected positively for CCR7 and CD45RO-negative, naive CD8 cells excluded terminally differentiated effector memory CD45RA+ cells. The specimen was naive CD8+ T cells sorted from blood. Source of these receptors: a man in his late teens or twenties in good health.

The chain joins TRBV9 to TRBJ2-7, with 9 positions matching TRBD1. Trimming cost V 1 base and J 7 bases; bases outside gene matches: 9. CDR1 and CDR2 (germline): SGDLS, YYNGEE. This CDR3 has 15 amino acids. CDR3 loop: CASSVLGQGSGEQYF. As DNA, the CDR3 is TGTGCCAGCAGCGTACTTGGACAGGGGTCGGGAGAGCAGTACTTC. Full variable domain (outside the CDR3, taken from reference TRBV9 and TRBJ2-7): DSGVTQTPKHLITATGQRVTLRCSPRSGDLSVYWYQQSLDQGLQFLIQYYNGEERAKGNILERFSAQQFPDLHSELNLSSLELGDSALYFCASSVLGQGSGEQYFGPGTRLTVT.

The chain joins TRBV27 to TRBJ2-1; TRBD2 matches 8 bases. The CDR3 is 14 amino acids. From germline, CDR1 is MNHEY and CDR2 SMNVEV (reference sequence). The trim removed 6 bases at V and 7 bases at J, leaving 8 bases unmatched. As DNA, the CDR3 is TGTGCCAGCAGCCTCGGACTAGCAAGGAATGAGCAGTTCTTC. It encodes CASSLGLARNEQFF.

The chain links TRBV7-2 to TRBJ2-1, with D uncertain. Germline-derived CDR1 and CDR2 are SGHTA and FQGNSA. The CDR3 totals 16 residues. Trimming took off 0 bases at V and 4 bases at J, with 13 bases between the two ends. The CDR3 DNA sequence: TGTGCCAGCAGCTTAGCGGGTTCCACCTCTTACAATGAGCAGTTCTTC. Amino acids: CASSLAGSTSYNEQFF.

V usage is TRBV6-1 and J usage is TRBJ1-5; D may be TRBD1 (5 bases). V lost 8 bases to trimming and J lost 2 bases, with 16 bases between them. CDR1 is MNHNS, CDR2 SASEGT, per germline. The CDR3 runs 15 residues. The CDR3 DNA is TGTGCCAGCGGACTTTGGCGGGACGGCAATCAGCCCCAGCATTTT. It codes for CASGLWRDGNQPQHF.